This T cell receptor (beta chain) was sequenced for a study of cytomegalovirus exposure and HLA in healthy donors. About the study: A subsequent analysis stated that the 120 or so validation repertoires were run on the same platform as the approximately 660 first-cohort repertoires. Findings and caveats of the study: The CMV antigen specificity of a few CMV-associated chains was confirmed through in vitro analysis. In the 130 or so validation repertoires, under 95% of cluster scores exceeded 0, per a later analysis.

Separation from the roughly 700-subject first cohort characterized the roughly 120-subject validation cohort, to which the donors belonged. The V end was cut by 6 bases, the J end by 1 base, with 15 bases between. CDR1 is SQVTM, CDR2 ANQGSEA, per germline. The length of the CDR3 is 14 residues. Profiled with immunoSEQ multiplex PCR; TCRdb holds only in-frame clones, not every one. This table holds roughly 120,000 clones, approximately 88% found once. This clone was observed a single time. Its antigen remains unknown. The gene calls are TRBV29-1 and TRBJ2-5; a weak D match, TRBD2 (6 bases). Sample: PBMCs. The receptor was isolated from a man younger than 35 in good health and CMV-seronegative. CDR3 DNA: TGCAGCGTGGGGAGCGGGTTTCTCCAAGAGACCCAGTACTTC. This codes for CSVGSGFLQETQYF.